Following are 18 T cell receptor beta chains from one sample sequenced in a study of shared clonotypes between healthy human individuals. Here immunoSEQ multiplex PCR was the method, and the copy in TCRdb shows in-frame clones only, minus some. The sample has some 1.1 million clones, 60% to 80% seen once. Sequenced material: memory CD4+ T cells from PBMCs. Subset described: CD45RA-negative fraction. These TCRs come from a man in his late teens or twenties in good health. Some clones in this sample may be carry-over from other donors' samples.

The chain couples TRBV7-2 to TRBJ1-3, with unresolved D. Trimming took 4 bases from V and 7 from J, leaving 8 bases between them. The length of the CDR3 is 12 residues. Germline CDR1 is SGHTA and CDR2 is FQGNSA. Here the CDR3 reads CASSSQRNTIYF. The CDR3, as DNA: TGTGCCAGCAGCTCACAGAGGAACACCATATATTTT.

This chain uses TRBV27 with TRBJ2-7; TRBD2 agrees at 9 bases. The CDR3 is 15 residues long. From germline, CDR1 is MNHEY and CDR2 SMNVEV (reference sequence). The V and J ends lost 6 bases and 2 bases, in that order; junction bases with no gene match: 8. The CDR3 region is CASSSVAGVAYEQYF. Here the CDR3 DNA reads TGTGCCAGCAGCTCTGTAGCGGGAGTCGCCTACGAGCAGTACTTC.

The sample holds a few counts of this clone. The V gene is TRBV5-1, the J gene TRBJ2-1, with TRBD2 matching over 9 bases. In germline, CDR1 is SGHRS, CDR2 YFSETQ. The CDR3 runs to 16 residues. Losses at the gene ends were 0 bases for V and 3 bases for J; bases not matched to a gene: 4. CDR3 sequence reads: CASSLAGTSNYNEQFF. CDR3 nucleotide sequence: TGCGCCAGCAGCTTGGCCGGGACTAGCAACTACAATGAGCAGTTCTTC.

This chain uses TRBV27 with TRBJ2-2; TRBD1 is a possible D gene (5 bases). The CDR3 loop spans 15 amino acids. Germline V gives CDR1 MNHEY, CDR2 SMNVEV (reference sequence). Trimming took 3 bases from V and 4 from J, leaving 12 bases between them. The CDR3 reads CASSLDQRGTGELFF. The CDR3 nucleotides are TGTGCCAGCAGTTTGGACCAAAGGGGCACCGGGGAGCTGTTTTTT.

The chain combines TRBV6-1 with TRBJ2-2, with TRBD1 matching over 8 bases. This CDR3 has 13 residues. The V gene's germline CDR1 is MNHNS and CDR2 SASEGT. V shed 10 bases, J shed 4 bases, and the junction held 5 bases outside the gene matches. CDR3 coding DNA: TGTGCCAACAGGACAGGGCCCACCGGGGAGCTGTTTTTT. Translated, it gives CANRTGPTGELFF.

This clone showed up just a few times. J is TRBJ1-1 and V is TRBV15; no firm D call. This CDR3 spans 13 amino acids. The germline V and J ends were trimmed by 7 bases and 7 bases, with 16 bases remaining between them. CDR1 is LNHNV and CDR2 is YYDKDF in the germline V gene (reference sequence). The CDR3 DNA reads TGTGCCACCAACTCCGGGAATGAGGGTGAAGCTTTCTTT. This gives the protein CATNSGNEGEAFF.

In this sample, this clone turned up once. The genes are TRBV11-2 and TRBJ2-5; 8 bases line up with TRBD2. CDR1 is SGHAT, CDR2 FQNNGV, per germline. With V trimmed by 5 bases and J by 5 bases, 7 bases remained unmatched. This CDR3 is 14 amino acids long. The DNA of the CDR3 is TGTGCCAGCAGCCCTCGCGGGGGGCAGGAGACCCAGTACTTC. Encoded protein: CASSPRGGQETQYF.

This chain connects TRBV12-5 to TRBJ2-5, with 8 bases lining up with TRBD2. The germline V gene has CDR1 LGHNT and CDR2 FRNRAP. The CDR3 consists of 15 residues. Unmatched junction bases numbered 14, after V lost 7 bases and J lost 7 bases. CDR3 nucleotide sequence: TGTGCTAGTGCCACGGGGCGGGAGGCCTCAGGGACCCAGTACTTC. Translating it yields CASATGREASGTQYF.

The V gene is TRBV7-3, the J gene TRBJ2-1; D may be TRBD2 (5 bases). This CDR3 is 14 amino acids long. Germline loops: CDR1 SGHTA, CDR2 FQGTGA. The V gene lost 5 bases and the J gene lost 6 bases, with 14 bases spanning the gap. The CDR3 here is CASSLRADVNEQFF. In nucleotides, the CDR3 is TGTGCCAGCAGCCTGAGAGCGGATGTCAATGAGCAGTTCTTC.

The V and J genes are TRBV7-9 and TRBJ1-5, with 7 bases aligning to TRBD1. CDR3 length: 17 residues. V trimming: 4 bases; J trimming: 10 bases; junction bases outside the gene matches: 19. In germline, CDR1 is SEHNR, CDR2 FQNEAQ (reference sequence). The CDR3 bases are TGTGCCAGCAGCTCCTGGACAGGAGCTACCGTTACTAGCCCCCAGCATTTT. The encoded protein is CASSSWTGATVTSPQHF.

V usage is TRBV7-6 and J usage is TRBJ2-7, with 7 bases lining up with TRBD1. From germline, CDR1 is SGHVS and CDR2 FNYEAQ. The CDR3 runs to 14 residues. V was pared by 3 bases and J by 2 bases, with 4 bases of the junction left unmatched. CDR3 in DNA: TGTGCCAGCAGCTTTCGACAGGGACCCTACGAGCAGTACTTC. This sequence encodes CASSFRQGPYEQYF. The full variable domain, completed using reference TRBV7-6 and TRBJ2-7, is GAGVSQSPRYKVTKRGQDVALRCDPISGHVSLYWYRQALGQGPEFLTYFNYEAQQDKSGLPNDRFSAERPEGSISTLTIQRTEQRDSAMYRCASSFRQGPYEQYFGPGTRLTVT.

The rearrangement uses TRBV6-4 and TRBJ1-1, with unresolved D. There are 13 residues in the CDR3. V lost 8 bases to trimming and J lost 2 bases, with 12 bases between them. Per germline, CDR1 MRHNA and CDR2 SNTAGT. CDR3 region: CASRFSVNTEAFF. CDR3 nucleotides: TGTGCCAGCCGTTTCTCGGTCAACACTGAAGCTTTCTTT.

V is TRBV10-1 and J is TRBJ2-5; either TRBD1 or TRBD2 may fit D (5 bases each). The germline V gene has CDR1 WNHNN and CDR2 SYGVQD (reference sequence). This CDR3 is 17 amino acids long. V lost 8 bases and J 5 bases, leaving 27 bases between the germline ends. The CDR3 reads CASFSGRYRQQGETQYF. The CDR3 DNA sequence: TGCGCCAGCTTCTCGGGAAGGTACAGACAGCAAGGGGAGACCCAGTACTTC.

This sequence joins TRBV2 and TRBJ1-4; D unclear. V was trimmed by 7 bases and J by 1 base, leaving 7 bases between them. CDR1 and CDR2 (germline): SNHLY, FYNNEI. CDR3 length: 13 amino acids. CDR3: CASKGLTNEKLFF. The DNA for the CDR3 is TGTGCCAGCAAAGGGTTAACTAATGAAAAACTGTTTTTT.

The gene calls are TRBV28 and TRBJ1-5, with D perhaps TRBD1 (5 bases). V lost 5 bases and J 5 bases, leaving 19 bases between the germline ends. The CDR3 is made up of 16 amino acids. Germline V gives CDR1 MDHEN, CDR2 SYDVKM. The CDR3 protein is CASSQFNRDGYQPQHF. In DNA, the CDR3 is TGTGCCAGCAGTCAATTTAACCGGGACGGTTATCAGCCCCAGCATTTT.

The J gene is TRBJ1-2, the V gene TRBV15, with D uncertain. The length of the CDR3 is 12 residues. Per germline, CDR1 LNHNV and CDR2 YYDKDF (reference sequence). Trimming took off 6 bases at V and 4 bases at J, with 9 bases between the two ends. The CDR3 region is CATSDTVYGYTF. DNA of the CDR3: TGTGCCACCAGTGACACGGTCTATGGCTACACCTTC.

The chain carries TRBV27 and TRBJ2-7; 10 bases line up with TRBD1. The ends lost 2 bases at V and 7 bases at J; junction bases unmatched: 11. The CDR3 runs to 16 residues. Germline CDR1 reads MNHEY; CDR2 reads SMNVEV (reference sequence). CDR3 protein: CASSLKASGQGLEQYF. The CDR3 nucleotides are TGTGCCAGCAGTTTAAAAGCCTCGGGACAGGGGCTTGAGCAGTACTTC.

This clone was observed a handful of times. This chain joins TRBV7-9 and TRBJ2-3; D perhaps matches TRBD1 (5 bases). V was shortened by 4 bases and J by 0 bases, with 11 bases between the two germline ends. The CDR3 length is 15 residues. The V gene's germline CDR1 is SEHNR and CDR2 FQNEAQ (reference sequence). The CDR3, as DNA: TGTGCCAGCAGCTCCCAGGGATCTAGCACAGATACGCAGTATTTT. Its translation is CASSSQGSSTDTQYF.